The rows below give T cell receptor beta chains drawn from one sample of a study of naive and memory T cell subsets. Each CDR3 protein gets one entry after TCRdb re-called the UMI-ligation and nested PCR reads with MiXCR. The profile shows roughly 150,000 distinct CDR3 sequences, roughly 22% of them singletons. The sample was naive CD4+ T cells from blood. These receptors were taken from a human donor in good health. Each CDR3 is given with its conserved first and last residue. Each record gives: CDR3 length, clone size, V gene, D gene, J gene, CDR3 protein, CDR3 DNA. The D gene is left open where the match is weak. Clone size, where shown, is once, few, many, or a class for clones that have expanded.

>13|NA|TRBV19|NA|TRBJ2-3
CASKVAGADTQYF
TGTGCCAGTAAGGTCGCAGGGGCAGATACGCAGTATTTT
>13|few|TRBV6-6|NA|TRBJ1-2
CASSRDRDYGYTF
TGTGCCAGCAGTAGGGACCGGGACTATGGCTACACCTTC
>15|many|TRBV6-5|NA|TRBJ1-4
CASSYLPATNEKLFF
TGTGCCAGCAGTTATCTTCCTGCAACTAATGAAAAACTGTTTTTT
>16|NA|TRBV7-2|TRBD2|TRBJ2-2
CASSLGTSVRTGELFF
TGTGCCAGCAGCTTAGGGACTAGCGTTAGGACCGGGGAGCTGTTTTTT
>12|NA|TRBV24-1|NA|TRBJ2-2
CATSDSKRELFF
TGTGCCACCAGTGATTCAAAAAGGGAGCTGTTTTTT
>13|few|TRBV2|NA|TRBJ1-2
CATSSGFLRGYTF
TGTGCCACCAGCTCTGGCTTTCTTCGGGGCTACACCTTC
>15|few|TRBV6-2/TRBV6-3|NA|TRBJ2-2
CASTHPLVNTGELFF
TGTGCCAGCACCCACCCACTTGTGAACACCGGGGAGCTGTTTTTT
>15|few|TRBV3-1|NA|TRBJ1-5
CASSQGARVTQPQHF
TGTGCCAGCAGCCAAGGAGCCAGGGTGACCCAGCCCCAGCATTTT
>16|few|TRBV18|NA|TRBJ1-6
CASSRVRESDNSPLHF
TGTGCCAGCTCTCGAGTCCGAGAAAGCGATAATTCACCCCTCCACTTT
>15|few|TRBV15|TRBD1|TRBJ1-1
CATSSQQGALAEAFF
TGTGCCACCAGCTCACAACAGGGGGCTTTGGCTGAAGCTTTCTTT
>15|few|TRBV6-6|NA|TRBJ2-3
CASSYSKGSTDTQYF
TGTGCCAGCAGTTACTCTAAGGGAAGCACAGATACGCAGTATTTT
>12|NA|TRBV20-1|NA|TRBJ2-3
CSASSASDTQYF
TGCAGTGCTAGCTCGGCCTCAGATACGCAGTATTTT
>21|NA|TRBV19|NA|TRBJ2-1
CASSISLTWGTWGRTYNEQFF
TGTGCCAGTAGTATTAGCCTTACGTGGGGGACCTGGGGTAGGACCTACAATGAGCAGTTCTTC
>17|NA|TRBV9|NA|TRBJ2-3
CASSVEARQDYTDTQYF
TGTGCCAGCAGCGTAGAGGCGCGGCAGGACTACACAGATACGCAGTATTTT
>14|many|TRBV28|TRBD1|TRBJ2-3
CASSTDRGRNTQYF
TGTGCCAGCAGTACCGACAGGGGGCGGAATACGCAGTATTTT
>16|few|TRBV3-1|TRBD2|TRBJ2-3
CASSPRLAVLTDTQYF
TGTGCCAGCAGCCCTAGACTAGCGGTCCTCACAGATACGCAGTATTTT
>15|many|TRBV6-6|TRBD2|TRBJ2-1
CASSLAGGYYNEQFF
TGTGCCAGCAGCCTAGCGGGAGGGTACTACAATGAGCAGTTCTTC
>14|few|TRBV6-6|TRBD2|TRBJ2-7
CASRTSAGLYEQYF
TGTGCCAGCAGAACTAGCGCGGGACTTTACGAGCAGTACTTC
>13|NA|TRBV28|NA|TRBJ1-5
CASSLWRNQPQHF
TGTGCCAGCAGTTTATGGCGGAATCAGCCCCAGCATTTT
>14|few|TRBV4-1|NA|TRBJ2-3
CASSQLGLRDTQYF
TGCGCCAGCAGCCAGCTGGGGCTTAGAGATACGCAGTATTTT
>12|NA|TRBV20-1|NA|TRBJ1-5
CSARRSNQPQHF
TGCAGTGCTAGGAGAAGCAATCAGCCCCAGCATTTT
>13|few|TRBV30|TRBD1|TRBJ1-1
CAWSLQGVAEAFF
TGTGCCTGGAGTTTACAGGGGGTGGCTGAAGCTTTCTTT
>11|NA|TRBV29-1|NA|TRBJ2-7
CSGAHYYEQYF
TGCAGCGGGGCCCACTACTACGAGCAGTACTTC
>12|NA|TRBV29-1|NA|TRBJ1-2
CSVEAREYGYTF
TGCAGCGTTGAGGCCAGGGAATATGGCTACACCTTC
>15|NA|TRBV5-1|TRBD1|TRBJ2-7
CASSSNRDRVHEQYF
TGCGCCAGCAGCTCAAACCGGGACAGGGTACACGAGCAGTACTTC
>16|few|TRBV6-2/TRBV6-3|TRBD2|TRBJ2-3
CASSPGLAGVTDTQYF
TGTGCCAGCAGTCCCGGACTAGCGGGAGTGACAGATACGCAGTATTTT
>15|NA|TRBV6-2/TRBV6-3|NA|TRBJ1-2
CASSRLSPRDYGYTF
TGTGCCAGCAGTCGCCTCTCCCCTCGGGACTATGGCTACACCTTC
>11|few|TRBV6-5|NA|TRBJ2-7
CASRRGYEQYF
TGTGCCAGCCGAAGGGGTTACGAGCAGTACTTC
>13|few|TRBV4-3|NA|TRBJ1-5
CASSQGWDQPQHF
TGCGCCAGCAGCCAGGGGTGGGATCAGCCCCAGCATTTT
>17|NA|TRBV6-2/TRBV6-3|TRBD2|TRBJ2-5
CASSYPLEVAGEETQYF
TGTGCCAGCAGTTACCCCCTGGAAGTAGCGGGAGAAGAGACCCAGTACTTC
>15|few|TRBV20-1|TRBD1|TRBJ2-3
CSARGQGAGTDTQYF
TGCAGTGCTAGAGGACAGGGGGCCGGCACAGATACGCAGTATTTT
>15|NA|TRBV6-1|TRBD1|TRBJ1-6
CASGDGQGFYSPLHF
TGTGCCAGCGGAGACGGACAGGGCTTTTATTCACCCCTCCACTTT
>13|few|TRBV4-3|TRBD1|TRBJ2-7
CASSADRDYEQYF
TGCGCCAGCAGCGCGGACAGGGACTACGAGCAGTACTTC
>17|NA|TRBV30|TRBD1|TRBJ2-7
CAWSVLLGTGGFYEQYF
TGTGCCTGGAGTGTACTTCTCGGGACAGGGGGCTTCTACGAGCAGTACTTC
>13|once|TRBV2|TRBD2|TRBJ2-1
CVSSSGGGREQFF
TGTGTCAGCAGTTCCGGGGGGGGTCGGGAGCAGTTCTTC
>15|NA|TRBV20-1|NA|TRBJ1-6
CSARERGTNNSPLHF
TGCAGTGCTAGAGAGCGCGGGACAAATAATTCACCCCTCCACTTT
>13|NA|TRBV18|NA|TRBJ2-7
CASSPRGTYEQYF
TGTGCCAGCTCACCACGAGGCACCTACGAGCAGTACTTC
>15|NA|TRBV11-2|NA|TRBJ2-1
CASSIRNGLYNEQFF
TGTGCCAGCAGCATTAGGAACGGGCTCTACAATGAGCAGTTCTTC
>16|few|TRBV5-8|NA|TRBJ2-7
CASSLAYQLANYEQYF
TGTGCCAGCAGCCTAGCGTACCAACTAGCAAACTACGAGCAGTACTTC
>19|NA|TRBV14|NA|TRBJ2-6
CASSQEGRGLSSGANVLTF
TGTGCCAGCAGCCAAGAAGGAAGGGGCCTCAGCTCTGGGGCCAACGTCCTGACTTTC
>19|NA|TRBV6-5|TRBD1|TRBJ1-1
CASRPQFGQGRACRTEAFF
TGTGCCAGCAGACCACAATTCGGACAGGGACGCGCGTGTCGTACTGAAGCTTTCTTT
>13|many|TRBV3-1|TRBD1|TRBJ2-1
CASSWDSYNEQFF
TGTGCCAGCAGCTGGGACAGCTACAATGAGCAGTTCTTC
>12|NA|TRBV7-2|NA|TRBJ2-3
CATQRVGDTQYF
TGTGCCACGCAACGGGTCGGCGATACGCAGTATTTT
>14|few|TRBV27|NA|TRBJ2-7
CASSFRQPSDEQYF
TGTGCCAGCAGTTTTCGGCAGCCTTCCGACGAGCAGTACTTC
>15|NA|TRBV6-2/TRBV6-3|TRBD1|TRBJ2-7
CASSYSDRAEYEQYF
TGTGCCAGCAGTTACTCGGACAGGGCGGAATACGAGCAGTACTTC
>16|few|TRBV6-2/TRBV6-3|NA|TRBJ2-4
CASKDRDRLAKNIQYF
TGTGCCAGCAAGGACCGAGACAGATTAGCCAAAAACATTCAGTACTTC
>16|NA|TRBV5-1|TRBD2|TRBJ2-7
CASSPDTSGRSYEQYF
TGCGCCAGCAGCCCGGACACTAGCGGGAGATCCTACGAGCAGTACTTC
>15|many|TRBV15|NA|TRBJ1-2
CATSRGLAANYGYTF
TGTGCCACCAGCAGAGGGCTGGCAGCTAACTATGGCTACACCTTC
>13|many|TRBV10-3|NA|TRBJ2-7
CAISPVPSYEQYF
TGTGCCATCTCCCCGGTCCCGTCCTACGAGCAGTACTTC
>13|NA|TRBV29-1|NA|TRBJ2-1
CSVSPRLHNEQFF
TGCAGCGTGTCGCCCCGGCTTCACAATGAGCAGTTCTTC